This TCR beta chain came from a study of cytomegalovirus exposure and HLA in healthy donors. Whole-study findings and limits: Among CMV-associated TCR beta chains, most appeared HLA-restricted in a later analysis. In a later analysis, specific HLA alleles were associated with under 20,000 TCR beta sequences at a 0.05 false discovery rate.

The CDR3 has 13 amino acids. Germline-derived CDR1 and CDR2 are MNHEY and SMNVEV (reference sequence). V lost 8 bases to trimming and J lost 4 bases, with 12 bases between them. About this clone itself: The antigen is not known. The identical CDR3 is also encoded by other nucleotide sequences in the sample.

In the PCR, 60 Vbeta and 13 Jbeta primers were used. Measured with immunoSEQ multiplex PCR; TCRdb has only the in-frame clones, and not every one. The sample has roughly 290,000 clones, 75% to 85% seen once. Sample: PBMCs. This sequence originates from a girl aged 2 to 9 in good health and CMV-seronegative. This chain uses TRBV27 with TRBJ1-5; D perhaps matches TRBD1 (6 bases). The CDR3 nucleotides are TGTGCCAGCGGAAAAACAGGGAATCAGCCCCAGCATTTT. This translates into CASGKTGNQPQHF.